This entry features one TCR beta chain sequence. A much larger clonotype is one base distant, so this may be a read error. This specimen comes from a study of CD4 and CD8 cells across lung adenocarcinoma regions. TCRdb used MiXCR to reprocess the PCR reads, holding one entry per CDR3 protein. The repertoire has approximately 24,000 distinct CDR3 sequences, approximately 53% of them found once; the top ten carry 40% to 50%. Samples came from patients with localized non-small cell lung adenocarcinoma. The length of the CDR3 is 13 residues. In germline, CDR1 is MNHNS, CDR2 SASEGT. Trimming shortened V by 8 bases and J by 13 bases, and 21 bases separated the two germline ends.

The sequenced sample was CD8+ T cells from the center of a lung tumor. The receptor was derived from a male donor with lung adenocarcinoma. The CD4 and CD8 labels of this study may be unreliable. This chain joins TRBV6-1 and TRBJ2-4; maybe TRBD1 (5 bases). The CDR3 DNA reads TGTGCCAGCCAAATAGGGGTCTTCAATGAGCAGTACTTC. It specifies CASQIGVFNEQYF.